This note documents a single T cell receptor beta chain sequence. This entry comes from a study of blood T cell repertoires in COVID-19. The overall study: Sources were T cells, B-cell-depleted T cells, or PBMCs; the material itself was cDNA or gDNA.

The repertoire was sequenced with immunoSEQ multiplex PCR; TCRdb's copy has only in-frame clones and lacks some. The sample holds 170,000 or so clones, more than 75% seen once. Recruitment covered 25 or so US areas and drew participants whose ages spanned roughly 18 to 100 years. Assignments of participants to cohorts depended upon their own reported clinical history. The CDR3 sequence is 17 residues long. Germline V gene sequence: CDR1 LNHNV, CDR2 YYDKDF (reference sequence). V lost 1 base and J 0 bases, leaving 10 bases between the germline ends. The sequencing sample was made of PBMCs or T cells enriched from blood (not recorded which). The chain recombines TRBV15 with TRBJ2-6; the D is unclear. This sequence originates from a woman aged 45-59 years who had recovered from COVID-19. CDR3 loop: CATSRAAEDSGANVLTF. DNA of the CDR3: TGTGCCACCAGCAGAGCCGCGGAAGACTCTGGGGCCAACGTCCTGACTTTC.